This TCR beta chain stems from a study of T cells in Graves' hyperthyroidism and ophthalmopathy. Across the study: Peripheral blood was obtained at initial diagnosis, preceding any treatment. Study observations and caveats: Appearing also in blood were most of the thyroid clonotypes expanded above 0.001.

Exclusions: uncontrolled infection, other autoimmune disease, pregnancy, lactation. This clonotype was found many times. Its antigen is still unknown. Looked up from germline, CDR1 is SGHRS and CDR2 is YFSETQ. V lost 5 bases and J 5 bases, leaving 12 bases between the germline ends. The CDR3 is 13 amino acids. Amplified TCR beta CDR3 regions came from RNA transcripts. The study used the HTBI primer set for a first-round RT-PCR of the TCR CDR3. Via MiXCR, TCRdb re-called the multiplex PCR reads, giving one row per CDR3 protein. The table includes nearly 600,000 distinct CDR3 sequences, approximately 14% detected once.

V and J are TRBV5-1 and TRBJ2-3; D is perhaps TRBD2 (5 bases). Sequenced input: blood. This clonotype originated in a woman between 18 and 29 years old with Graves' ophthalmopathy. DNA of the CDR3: TGCGCCAGCAGAATCCGGGGAAAAGATACGCAGTATTTT. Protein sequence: CASRIRGKDTQYF. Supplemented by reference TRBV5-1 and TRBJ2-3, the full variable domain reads KAGVTQTPRYLIKTRGQQVTLSCSPISGHRSVSWYQQTPGQGLQFLFEYFSETQRNKGNFPGRFSGRQFSNSRSEMNVSTLELGDSALYLCASRIRGKDTQYFGPGTRLTVL.